The clone carrying this T cell receptor beta chain has just one count. Its specificity is not known. With V trimmed by 1 base and J by 2 bases, 5 bases remained unmatched. Per germline, CDR1 SGHDN and CDR2 FVKESK. This CDR3 spans 16 amino acids. The table came from immunoSEQ multiplex PCR; TCRdb's copy has only in-frame clones and leaves some out. The sample has about 40,000 clones; approximately 88% are singletons. This sample was taken from a study of OX40 agonist ivuxolimab in advanced cancers. Study-wide context: Every 2 weeks, patients received ivuxolimab intravenously, dosed at 0.01 to 10 mg/kg. Partial responses were achieved by three patients, one with hepatocellular carcinoma and two with cutaneous melanoma. Every patient in dose escalation had hepatocellular carcinoma, melanoma, renal cell or head and neck cancer. Study conclusions and caveats: Some of the lowest clonal expansion was seen in partial responders at 0.1-3.0 mg/kg.

The chain uses TRBV14 and TRBJ2-3; 8 bases line up with TRBD2. This specimen was CD4+ or CD8+ T cells sorted from blood, taken in a trial of the OX40 agonist ivuxolimab. This receptor was identified in an adult with an advanced solid tumor such as melanoma, head and neck, liver or kidney cancer. The CDR3 DNA sequence: TGTGCCAGCAGCCAAGGTGCGGGAGGTACCACAGATACGCAGTATTTT. As protein: CASSQGAGGTTDTQYF.